This TCR beta chain was obtained from a study of T cell responses to AZD1222 COVID-19 vaccine. Measured with immunoSEQ multiplex PCR; TCRdb has only the in-frame clones, and not every one. The sample has under 75,000 clones, about 88% seen once. Findings of the study overall: Mapped onto spike, vaccine-associated CD4 TCRs spanned it and were dominant at 160-218 and 743-854. Repertoire sampling happened only post peak T cell response.

This CDR3 is built from 16 residues. The germline gives CDR1 MNHEY, CDR2 SVGAGI. V lost 4 bases to trimming and J lost 4 bases, with 19 bases between them. On this clone itself: The target antigen is unknown.

This clonotype was sampled from an adult in good health. The chain recombines TRBV6-5 with TRBJ1-2; possible D gene TRBD1, 6 bases. The sample here was peripheral blood, taken on day 0 of AZD1222 vaccination. CDR3 sequence: CASSSPRRGGTYGYTF. The CDR3 DNA reads TGTGCCAGCAGTTCCCCGCGACGGGGGGGCACCTATGGCTACACCTTC.